This TCR beta chain was captured by sequencing in a study of shared clonotypes between healthy human individuals. Comments on this clone: This specimen includes other DNA sequences encoding the same CDR3.

Sequenced by immunoSEQ multiplex PCR; TCRdb stores in-frame clones only, minus some. The sample includes about 490,000 clones, about 82% seen only once; the top ten take 10% to 15%. This CDR3 is 12 amino acids long. V was shortened by 6 bases and J by 0 bases, with 5 bases between the two germline ends. Germline CDR1 SNHLY, CDR2 FYNNEI. The chain couples TRBV2 to TRBJ1-1, with D uncertain. What was sequenced was PBMCs. This receptor was identified in a middle-aged woman in good health. Some clones in this sample may be carry-over from other donors' samples. The chain's CDR3 is CASRTMNTEAFF. The CDR3 DNA reads TGTGCCAGCAGGACTATGAACACTGAAGCTTTCTTT.